Sequencing of this T cell receptor beta chain was carried out in a study of blood T cell repertoires in COVID-19. Germline values: CDR1 SNHLY, CDR2 FYNNEI. J gave up 1 base and V 0 bases, and 5 bases lay outside the gene matches. This CDR3 contains 17 residues. Only in-frame clones appear in the TCRdb table, and some are missing; sequencing was by immunoSEQ multiplex PCR. This sample yields 40,000 to 45,000 clones, of which around 86% are seen a single time; roughly 21% belongs to the top ten. The chain combines TRBV2 with TRBJ2-3; 9 bases map to TRBD2. The clonotype was recovered from a man aged 45 to 65 with active COVID-19. Sequencing was carried out using peripheral blood. This chain's CDR3 is CASSEARLAVRTDTQYF. CDR3 bases: TGTGCCAGCAGTGAAGCCCGACTAGCGGTACGCACAGATACGCAGTATTTT.